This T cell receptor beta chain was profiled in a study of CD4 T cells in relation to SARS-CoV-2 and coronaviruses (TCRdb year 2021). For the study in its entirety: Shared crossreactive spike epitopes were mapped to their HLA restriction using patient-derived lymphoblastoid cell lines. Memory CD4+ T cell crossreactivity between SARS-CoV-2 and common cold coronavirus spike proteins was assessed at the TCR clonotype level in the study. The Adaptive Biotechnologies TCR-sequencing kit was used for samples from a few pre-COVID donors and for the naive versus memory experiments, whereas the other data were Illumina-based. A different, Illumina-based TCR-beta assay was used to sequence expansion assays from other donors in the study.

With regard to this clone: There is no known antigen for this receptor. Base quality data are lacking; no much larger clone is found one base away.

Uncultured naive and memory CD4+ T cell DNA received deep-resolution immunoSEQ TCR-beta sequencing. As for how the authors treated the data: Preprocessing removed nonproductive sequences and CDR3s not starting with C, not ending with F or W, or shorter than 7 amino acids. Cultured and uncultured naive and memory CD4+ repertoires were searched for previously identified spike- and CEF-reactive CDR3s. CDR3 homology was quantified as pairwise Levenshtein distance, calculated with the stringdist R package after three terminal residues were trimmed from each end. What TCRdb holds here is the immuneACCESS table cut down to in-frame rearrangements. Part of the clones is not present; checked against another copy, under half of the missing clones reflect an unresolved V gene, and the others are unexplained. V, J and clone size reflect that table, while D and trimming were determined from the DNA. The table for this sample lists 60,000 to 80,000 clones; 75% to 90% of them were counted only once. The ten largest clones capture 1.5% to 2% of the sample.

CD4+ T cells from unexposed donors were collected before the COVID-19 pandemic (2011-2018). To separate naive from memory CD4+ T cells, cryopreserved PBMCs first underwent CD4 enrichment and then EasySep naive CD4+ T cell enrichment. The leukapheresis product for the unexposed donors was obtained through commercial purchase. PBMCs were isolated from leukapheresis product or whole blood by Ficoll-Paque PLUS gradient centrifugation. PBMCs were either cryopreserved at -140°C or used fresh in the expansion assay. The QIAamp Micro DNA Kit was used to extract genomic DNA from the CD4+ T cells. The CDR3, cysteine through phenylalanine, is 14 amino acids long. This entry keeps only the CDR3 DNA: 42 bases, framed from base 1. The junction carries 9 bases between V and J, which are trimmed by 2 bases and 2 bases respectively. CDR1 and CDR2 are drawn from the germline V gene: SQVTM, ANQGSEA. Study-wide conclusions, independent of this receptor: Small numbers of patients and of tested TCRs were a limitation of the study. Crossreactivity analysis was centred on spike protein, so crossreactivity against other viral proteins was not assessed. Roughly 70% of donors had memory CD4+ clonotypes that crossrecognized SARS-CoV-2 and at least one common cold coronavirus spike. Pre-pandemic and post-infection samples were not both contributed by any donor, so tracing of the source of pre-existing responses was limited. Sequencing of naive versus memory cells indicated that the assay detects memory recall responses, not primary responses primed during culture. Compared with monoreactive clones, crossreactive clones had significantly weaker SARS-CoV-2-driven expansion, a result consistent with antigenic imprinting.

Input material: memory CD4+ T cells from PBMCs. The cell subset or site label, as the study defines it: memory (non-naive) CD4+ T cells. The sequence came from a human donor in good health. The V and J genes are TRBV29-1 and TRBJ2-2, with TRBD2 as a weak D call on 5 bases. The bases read TGCAGCGTTGAATCTAGCTTAAACACCGGGGAGCTGTTTTTT. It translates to CSVESSLNTGELFF.